This T cell receptor beta chain appears in the sequencing data of a study of T cell responses to AZD1222 COVID-19 vaccine. Findings of the study overall: Among vaccine-associated CD4 TCRs, coverage spanned spike, with dominance at 160-218 and 743-854. Unmutated variant regions reportedly attract nearly half of all spike-specific TCRs. Just five to seven people given AZD1222 tested seropositive at baseline.

Worth noting for this clone: Its specificity is unknown.

The trim removed 0 bases at V and 0 bases at J, leaving 5 bases unmatched. This CDR3 is built from 16 residues. Germline CDR1 is LGHDT and CDR2 is YNNKEL (reference sequence). The repertoire was sequenced with immunoSEQ multiplex PCR; TCRdb's copy has only in-frame clones and lacks some. The data contain about 140,000 clones, roughly nine tenths of them singletons. This specimen was peripheral blood, taken on day 0 of AZD1222 vaccination. This sequence was found in an adult in good health. This sequence joins TRBV3-1 (or the pseudogene TRBV3-2) and TRBJ2-7; 7 positions agree with TRBD2. CDR3 bases: TGTGCCAGCAGCCAAGACCCTAGCGGCTACTCCTACGAGCAGTACTTC. Protein: CASSQDPSGYSYEQYF.